This T cell receptor beta chain was recorded in a study of OX40 agonist ivuxolimab in advanced cancers. The V and J ends lost 0 bases and 4 bases respectively, with 15 bases between them. Germline V lookup: CDR1 PRHDT, CDR2 FYEKMQ (reference sequence). This CDR3 has 16 amino acids. Generated by immunoSEQ multiplex PCR, the TCRdb table keeps only in-frame clones and is missing some. The data contain 66,000 or so clones, approximately 81% of them seen just once; the ten biggest clones take up roughly 4%. The rearrangement uses TRBV13 and TRBJ1-2; tentatively, D is TRBD1 (5 bases). The sequencing here drew on CD4+ or CD8+ T cells sorted from blood, taken in a trial of the OX40 agonist ivuxolimab. This TCR was recovered from an adult with an advanced solid tumor such as melanoma, head and neck, liver or kidney cancer. The CDR3: CASSLGPTASPYGYTF. CDR3 coding DNA: TGTGCCAGCAGCTTAGGCCCGACAGCGAGTCCCTATGGCTACACCTTC.